This T cell receptor (beta chain) was retrieved from a study of identical twins. Study-wide results and limits: Invariant MAIT and iNKT cells may have partly biased zero-insertion analyses. Twins shared beta out-of-frame sequences in excess, but this excess was weaker.

For this clonotype: The antigen is undetermined.

There were only healthy Caucasians among the donors. The V gene's germline CDR1 is SGHRS and CDR2 YFSETQ. The CDR3 consists of 17 residues. V gave up 0 bases and J gave up 6 bases, with 19 bases separating them. A universal primer site came from template switching; cDNA carried unique molecular identifiers. TCRdb independently ran MiXCR on the 5' RACE reads; one entry per CDR3 protein. The sample comprises 450,000 or so distinct CDR3 sequences, about 13% of which are singletons, and approximately 0.9% rests with the top ten. These sequences were also reported in another study, on yellow fever vaccine responses in identical twins.

The sample was CD4+ T cells sorted from blood. The sequence was collected from a woman in her late teens or twenties in good health. The rearrangement links TRBV5-1 to TRBJ2-1, with D perhaps TRBD2 (5 bases). CDR3 loop: CASSLAVLWGEGNEQFF. The CDR3 DNA follows: TGCGCCAGCAGCTTGGCGGTGTTGTGGGGAGAGGGCAATGAGCAGTTCTTC.